Listed below are T cell receptor beta chains from one sample, sequenced in a study of shared clonotypes between healthy human individuals. Sequencing was performed with immunoSEQ multiplex PCR; in TCRdb, only in-frame clones are kept and a portion is missing. The table lists a few million clones, 80% to 95% of them singletons, with about 0.41% in the top ten. Sequencing was done on a sample of naive CD4+ T cells from PBMCs. The receptors were sampled from a man between 18 and 29 years old in good health. Some clones in this sample may be carry-over from other donors' samples. Both conserved end residues are part of each CDR3. D genes are given only for firm matches. Size tells how often a clone was seen (once, few, many) or the class of an expanded clone, and some rows leave it out.

clone_size	d_call	v_call	j_call	cdr3_aa	cdr3_nt
once	TRBD2	TRBV6-1	TRBJ2-7	CASVELADSYEQYF	TGTGCCAGCGTCGAACTAGCGGATTCCTACGAGCAGTACTTC
.	TRBD1	TRBV6-5	TRBJ2-7	CASSYSGQREQYF	TGTGCCAGCAGTTACTCGGGACAGCGCGAGCAGTACTTC
.	.	TRBV2	TRBJ1-4	CASTPPGSFNEKLFF	TGTGCCAGCACCCCCCCAGGAAGCTTTAATGAAAAACTGTTTTTT
.	TRBD2	TRBV5-1	TRBJ2-3	CASSLGGTSGSTDTQYF	TGCGCCAGCAGCTTGGGAGGGACTAGCGGGAGCACAGATACGCAGTATTTT
.	.	TRBV25-1	TRBJ1-6	CASSELYNSPLHF	TGTGCCAGCAGTGAGCTGTATAATTCACCCCTCCACTTT
once	.	TRBV13	TRBJ2-7	CASSGVGWNYEQYF	TGTGCCAGCAGCGGCGTTGGCTGGAATTACGAGCAGTACTTC
.	.	TRBV11-2	TRBJ2-3	CASSLHDRDTQYF	TGTGCCAGCAGCTTGCACGACAGAGATACGCAGTATTTT
few	TRBD1	TRBV28	TRBJ1-2	CASSHPTGQTF	TGTGCCAGCAGTCACCCGACAGGGCAAACCTTC
.	.	TRBV18	TRBJ1-2	CASSPATESNYGYTF	TGTGCCAGCTCACCAGCCACGGAATCTAACTATGGCTACACCTTC
.	.	TRBV5-1	TRBJ2-1	CASSNLIGGSPNEQFF	TGCGCCAGCAGCAACTTAATTGGTGGGAGCCCCAATGAGCAGTTCTTC
.	.	TRBV7-9	TRBJ2-5	CASSLGQGGQETQYF	TGTGCCAGCAGCTTAGGACAGGGAGGACAAGAGACCCAGTACTTC
.	.	TRBV7-9	TRBJ1-1	CASSSDGNTEAFF	TGTGCCAGCAGCAGCGACGGAAACACTGAAGCTTTCTTT
.	.	TRBV19	TRBJ2-7	CASSVRRETYEQYF	TGTGCCAGTAGTGTTCGGCGGGAAACCTACGAGCAGTACTTC
.	.	TRBV28	TRBJ2-7	CASSTSEGAHEQYF	TGTGCCAGCAGTACCTCAGAAGGGGCCCACGAGCAGTACTTC
.	TRBD1	TRBV9	TRBJ2-1	CASSVALGQGRGEQFF	TGTGCCAGCAGCGTAGCTTTAGGACAGGGTCGGGGTGAGCAGTTCTTC
.	TRBD2	TRBV19	TRBJ2-7	CASNSGSGDSNEYF	TGTGCCAGTAATAGCGGGAGTGGTGATTCGAATGAGTACTTC
.	.	TRBV30	TRBJ1-5	CAWTLRGGGPQHF	TGTGCCTGGACTCTGAGGGGGGGAGGGCCCCAGCATTTT
.	.	TRBV7-9	TRBJ2-1	CASTFQELDEQFF	TGTGCCAGCACATTTCAGGAGTTGGATGAGCAGTTCTTC
.	.	TRBV15	TRBJ2-3	CATSGFVSRDTQYF	TGTGCCACCAGCGGATTTGTGAGCCGGGATACGCAGTATTTT
once	.	TRBV27	TRBJ1-1	CASSSPGPLSF	TGTGCCAGCAGTTCCCCGGGACCGCTCAGCTTT
.	TRBD1	TRBV15	TRBJ2-7	CATSRNRGLYEQYF	TGTGCCACCAGCAGGAACAGGGGGCTGTACGAGCAGTACTTC
once	.	TRBV5-1	TRBJ2-5	CASSLARIGRETQYF	TGCGCCAGCAGCTTGGCCCGTATAGGCCGAGAGACCCAGTACTTC
.	TRBD1	TRBV5-4	TRBJ1-2	CASSVPPGTGGYGYTF	TGTGCCAGCAGCGTCCCCCCCGGGACAGGGGGCTATGGCTACACCTTC
.	TRBD2	TRBV29-1	TRBJ2-7	CSVRTSGRAYEQYF	TGCAGCGTTCGGACTAGCGGGAGAGCCTACGAGCAGTACTTC
.	.	TRBV6-1	TRBJ2-6	CASSEEGFSGANVLTF	TGTGCCAGCAGTGAGGAGGGGTTCTCTGGGGCCAACGTCCTGACTTTC
.	.	TRBV7-9	TRBJ2-5	CASSFLPSGTGETQYF	TGTGCCAGCAGCTTCCTTCCTAGCGGGACAGGAGAGACCCAGTACTTC
.	.	TRBV6-1	TRBJ2-7	CASSDPGPYEQYF	TGTGCCAGCAGTGACCCGGGGCCCTACGAGCAGTACTTC
.	.	TRBV5-1	TRBJ1-5	CAGSMGGTNQPQHF	TGCGCCGGCAGCATGGGGGGGACAAATCAGCCCCAGCATTTT
.	.	TRBV20-1	TRBJ2-5	CSARGDETQYF	TGCAGTGCTAGAGGGGATGAGACCCAGTACTTC